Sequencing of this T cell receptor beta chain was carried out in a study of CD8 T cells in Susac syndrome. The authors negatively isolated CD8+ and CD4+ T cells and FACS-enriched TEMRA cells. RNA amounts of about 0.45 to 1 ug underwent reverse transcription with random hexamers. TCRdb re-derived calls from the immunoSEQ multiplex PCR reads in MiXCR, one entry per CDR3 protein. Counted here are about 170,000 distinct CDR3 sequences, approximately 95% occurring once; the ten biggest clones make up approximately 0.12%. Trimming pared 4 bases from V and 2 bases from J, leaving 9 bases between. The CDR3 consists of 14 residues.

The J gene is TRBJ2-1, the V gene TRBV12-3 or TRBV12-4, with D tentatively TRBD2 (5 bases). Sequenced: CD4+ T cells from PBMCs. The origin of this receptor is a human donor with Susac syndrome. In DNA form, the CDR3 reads TGTGCCAGCAGTTCCCCGGGAACCTACAATGAGCAGTTCTTC. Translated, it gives CASSSPGTYNEQFF.